Listed below are T cell receptor beta chains from one sample, sequenced in a study of blood T cell repertoires in COVID-19. TCRdb's table, derived via immunoSEQ multiplex PCR, lists solely in-frame clones and lacks some. The table shows 110,000 to 150,000 clones, with 78% occurring only once. The material sequenced was PBMCs or T cells enriched from blood (not recorded which). The origin of the receptors is a woman aged 45-65 years who had recovered from COVID-19. Both conserved end residues are part of each CDR3. The order of the fields is D gene, V gene, J gene, clone size, CDR3 protein, CDR3 DNA. A D gene is named only where the DNA matches it firmly. Where a row states a size, it is once, few, many or the class of an expanded clone; other rows omit it.

.	TRBV3-1/TRBV3-2	TRBJ1-5	.	CASSRRDFRPQHF	TGTGCCAGCAGCCGCCGGGACTTTAGGCCCCAGCATTTT
.	TRBV11-2	TRBJ2-7	.	CASSLAPVSYEQYF	TGTGCCAGCAGCTTAGCTCCAGTCTCCTACGAGCAGTACTTC
TRBD1	TRBV24-1	TRBJ1-2	.	CATSDAGTGNYGYTF	TGTGCCACCAGTGATGCCGGGACAGGTAACTATGGCTACACCTTC
TRBD1	TRBV5-5	TRBJ1-1	once	CASSHNRGRGNTEAFF	TGTGCCAGCAGCCATAACAGGGGGCGGGGAAATACTGAAGCTTTCTTT
.	TRBV30	TRBJ1-1	.	CASNGGADTEAFF	TGTGCCTCTAACGGTGGTGCGGACACTGAAGCTTTCTTT
TRBD1	TRBV5-1	TRBJ1-1	.	CASRFQGGNTEAFF	TGCGCCAGCAGGTTTCAGGGGGGGAACACTGAAGCTTTCTTT
.	TRBV5-4	TRBJ1-2	.	CASSADNYGYTF	TGTGCCAGCAGTGCAGATAACTATGGCTACACCTTC
TRBD1	TRBV30	TRBJ1-2	once	CAWRTGVNYGYTF	TGTGCCTGGAGGACAGGGGTGAACTATGGCTACACCTTC
TRBD1	TRBV2	TRBJ2-2	.	CASRDRANTGELFF	TGTGCCAGTAGGGACAGGGCTAACACCGGGGAGCTGTTTTTT
.	TRBV28	TRBJ2-4	.	CASSFGQIAKNIQYF	TGTGCCAGCAGTTTCGGACAGATAGCCAAAAACATTCAGTACTTC
.	TRBV7-9	TRBJ2-5	.	CASSLVTGGPGMETQYF	TGTGCCAGCAGCTTAGTAACCGGGGGGCCGGGAATGGAGACCCAGTACTTC
TRBD1	TRBV19	TRBJ1-6	many	CASSRDRGQSSSPLHF	TGTGCCAGTAGTAGGGACAGGGGGCAGTCCTCTTCACCCCTCCACTTT
.	TRBV3-1/TRBV3-2	TRBJ2-2	.	CASSQVGSTGELFF	TGTGCCAGCAGCCAAGTAGGGAGCACCGGGGAGCTGTTTTTT
.	TRBV5-6	TRBJ1-1	once	CATMRRGNTEAFF	TGTGCCACCATGCGTCGGGGGAACACTGAAGCTTTCTTT
.	TRBV12-5	TRBJ1-1	.	CASGFESTEAFF	TGTGCTAGTGGTTTCGAGAGCACTGAAGCTTTCTTT
TRBD1	TRBV5-1	TRBJ2-1	.	CASSTGGSSYNEQFF	TGCGCCAGCAGCACAGGGGGTAGCTCCTACAATGAGCAGTTCTTC
.	TRBV7-2	TRBJ1-4	.	CASSPGLYATNEKLFF	TGTGCCAGCAGCCCTGGACTCTATGCAACTAATGAAAAACTGTTTTTT
TRBD1	TRBV6-6	TRBJ2-7	once	CASSYGQGAYGEQYF	TGTGCCAGCAGTTACGGGCAGGGGGCTTATGGCGAGCAGTACTTC
TRBD2	TRBV9	TRBJ2-5	.	CASSPGTSGQETQYF	TGTGCCAGCAGCCCAGGGACTAGCGGTCAAGAGACCCAGTACTTC